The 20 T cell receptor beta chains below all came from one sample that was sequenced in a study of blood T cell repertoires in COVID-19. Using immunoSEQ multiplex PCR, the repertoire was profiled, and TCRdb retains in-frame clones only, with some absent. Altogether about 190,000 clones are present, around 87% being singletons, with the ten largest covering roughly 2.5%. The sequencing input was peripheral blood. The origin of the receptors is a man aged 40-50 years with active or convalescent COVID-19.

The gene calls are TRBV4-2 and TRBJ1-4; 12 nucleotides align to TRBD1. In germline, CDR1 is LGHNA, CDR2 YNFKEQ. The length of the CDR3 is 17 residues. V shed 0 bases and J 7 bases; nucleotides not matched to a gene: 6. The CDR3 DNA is TGTGCCAGCAGCCAAGAGGCTCCGGGACAGGGGGCTGAAAAACTGTTTTTT. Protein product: CASSQEAPGQGAEKLFF.

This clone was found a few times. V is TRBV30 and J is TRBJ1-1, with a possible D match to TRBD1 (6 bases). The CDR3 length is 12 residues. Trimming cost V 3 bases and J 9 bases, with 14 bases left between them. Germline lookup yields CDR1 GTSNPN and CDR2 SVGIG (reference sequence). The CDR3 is CAWSRGQSQAFF. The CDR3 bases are TGTGCCTGGAGCCGTGGACAGAGTCAAGCTTTCTTT.

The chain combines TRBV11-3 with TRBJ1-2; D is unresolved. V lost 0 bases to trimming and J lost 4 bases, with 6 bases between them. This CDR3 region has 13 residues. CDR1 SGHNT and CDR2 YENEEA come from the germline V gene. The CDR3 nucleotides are TGTGCCAGCAGCTTAGAACAGTTCTATGGCTACACCTTC. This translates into CASSLEQFYGYTF.

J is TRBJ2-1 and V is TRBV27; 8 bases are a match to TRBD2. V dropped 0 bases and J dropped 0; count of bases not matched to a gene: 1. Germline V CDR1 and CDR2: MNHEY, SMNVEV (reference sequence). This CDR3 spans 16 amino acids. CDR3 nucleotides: TGTGCCAGCAGTTTATCTCGGGGGGGCTCCTACAATGAGCAGTTCTTC. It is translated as CASSLSRGGSYNEQFF.

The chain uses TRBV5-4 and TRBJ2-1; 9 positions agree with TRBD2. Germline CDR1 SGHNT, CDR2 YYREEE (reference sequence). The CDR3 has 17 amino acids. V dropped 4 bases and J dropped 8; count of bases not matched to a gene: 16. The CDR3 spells CASSPSPSRGGTHEQFF. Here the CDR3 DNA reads TGTGCCAGCAGCCCCAGCCCGTCGCGGGGGGGTACCCATGAGCAGTTCTTC.

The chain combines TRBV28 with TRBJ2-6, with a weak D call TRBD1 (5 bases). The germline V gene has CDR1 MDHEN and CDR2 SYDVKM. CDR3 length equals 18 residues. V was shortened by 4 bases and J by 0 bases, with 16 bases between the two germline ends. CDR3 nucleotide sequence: TGTGCCAGCAGTTCGACAGAACTCGACAACTCTGGGGCCAACGTCCTGACTTTC. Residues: CASSSTELDNSGANVLTF. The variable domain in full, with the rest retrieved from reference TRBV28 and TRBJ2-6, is DVKVTQSSRYLVKRTGEKVFLECVQDMDHENMFWYRQDPGLGLRLIYFSYDVKMKEKGDIPEGYSVSREKKERFSLILESASTNQTSMYLCASSSTELDNSGANVLTFGAGSRLTVL.

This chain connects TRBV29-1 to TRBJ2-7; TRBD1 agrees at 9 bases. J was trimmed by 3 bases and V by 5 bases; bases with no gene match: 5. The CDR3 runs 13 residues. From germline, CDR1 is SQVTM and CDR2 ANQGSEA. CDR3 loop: CSVRQGEDYEQYF. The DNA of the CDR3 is TGCAGCGTTCGACAGGGGGAAGACTACGAGCAGTACTTC.

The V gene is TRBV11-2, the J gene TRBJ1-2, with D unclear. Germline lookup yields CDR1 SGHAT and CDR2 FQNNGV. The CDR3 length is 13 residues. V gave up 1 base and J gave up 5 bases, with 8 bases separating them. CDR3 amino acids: CASSLGTSYGYTF. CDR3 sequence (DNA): TGTGCCAGCAGCTTAGGTACAAGTTATGGCTACACCTTC.

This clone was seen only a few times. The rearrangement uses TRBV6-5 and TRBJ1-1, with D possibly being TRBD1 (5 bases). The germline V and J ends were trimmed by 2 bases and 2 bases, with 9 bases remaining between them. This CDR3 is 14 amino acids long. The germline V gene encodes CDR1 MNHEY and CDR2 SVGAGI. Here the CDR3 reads CASSYNGHNTEAFF. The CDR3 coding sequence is TGTGCCAGCAGTTACAACGGACATAACACTGAAGCTTTCTTT.

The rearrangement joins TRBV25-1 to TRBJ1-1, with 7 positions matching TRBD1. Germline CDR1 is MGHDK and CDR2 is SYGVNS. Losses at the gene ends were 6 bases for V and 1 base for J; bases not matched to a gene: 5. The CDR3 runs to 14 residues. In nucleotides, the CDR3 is TGTGCCAGCAGGGAGACAGGGTGGAACACTGAAGCTTTCTTT. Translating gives CASRETGWNTEAFF.

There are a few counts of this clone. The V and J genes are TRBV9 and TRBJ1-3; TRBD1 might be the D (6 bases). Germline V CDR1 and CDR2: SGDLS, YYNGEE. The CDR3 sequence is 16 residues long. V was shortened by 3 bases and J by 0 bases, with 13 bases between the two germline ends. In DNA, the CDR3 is TGTGCCAGCAGCGATACAGGGCCCAGCTCTGGAAACACCATATATTTT. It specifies CASSDTGPSSGNTIYF.

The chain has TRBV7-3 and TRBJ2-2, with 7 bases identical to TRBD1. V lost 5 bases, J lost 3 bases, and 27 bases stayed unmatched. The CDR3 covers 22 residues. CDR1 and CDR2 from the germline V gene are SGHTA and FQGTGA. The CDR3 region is CASSPGHRTTPTGWEYTGELFF. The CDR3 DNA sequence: TGTGCCAGCAGCCCGGGACATCGGACAACCCCGACAGGGTGGGAATACACCGGGGAGCTGTTTTTT.

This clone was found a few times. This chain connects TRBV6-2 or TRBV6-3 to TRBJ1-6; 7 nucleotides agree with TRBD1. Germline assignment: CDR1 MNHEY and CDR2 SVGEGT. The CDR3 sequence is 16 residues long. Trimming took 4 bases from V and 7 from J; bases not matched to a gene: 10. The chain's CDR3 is CASSLASGQRNSPLHF. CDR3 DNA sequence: TGTGCCAGCAGTTTGGCATCGGGACAGAGAAATTCACCCCTCCACTTT.

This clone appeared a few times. The CDR3: CASSQSGSGSNQPQHF. In nucleotides, the CDR3 is TGTGCCAGCAGCCAAAGCGGGTCGGGTAGCAATCAGCCCCAGCATTTT. The chain joins TRBV4-2 to TRBJ1-5; D unresolved. Trimming removed 2 bases at V and 0 bases at J, with 11 bases between. This CDR3 contains 16 residues. Per the germline V gene, CDR1 is LGHNA and CDR2 is YNFKEQ.

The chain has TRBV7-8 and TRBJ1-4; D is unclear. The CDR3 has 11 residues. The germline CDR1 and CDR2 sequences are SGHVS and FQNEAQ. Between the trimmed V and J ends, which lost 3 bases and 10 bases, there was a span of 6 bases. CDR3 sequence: CASSFGPKLFF. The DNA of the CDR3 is TGTGCCAGCAGCTTCGGTCCAAAACTGTTTTTT.

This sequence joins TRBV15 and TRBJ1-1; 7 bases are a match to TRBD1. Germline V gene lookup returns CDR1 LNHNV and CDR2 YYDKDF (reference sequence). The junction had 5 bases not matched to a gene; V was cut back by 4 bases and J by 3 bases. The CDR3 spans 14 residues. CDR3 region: CATSKGTVYTEAFF. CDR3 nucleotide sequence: TGTGCCACCAGCAAAGGGACAGTCTACACTGAAGCTTTCTTT.

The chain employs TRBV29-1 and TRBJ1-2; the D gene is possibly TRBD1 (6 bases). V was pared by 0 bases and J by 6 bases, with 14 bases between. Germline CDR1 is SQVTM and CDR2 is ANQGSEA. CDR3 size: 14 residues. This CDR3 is CSVEDLRTVDGYTF. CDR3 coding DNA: TGCAGCGTTGAAGATCTGAGGACAGTGGATGGCTACACCTTC.

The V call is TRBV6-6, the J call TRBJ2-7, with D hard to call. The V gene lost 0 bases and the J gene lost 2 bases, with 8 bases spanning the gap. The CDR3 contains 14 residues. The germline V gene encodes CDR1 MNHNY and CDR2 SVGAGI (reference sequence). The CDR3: CASSYSLSPYEQYF. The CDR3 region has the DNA TGTGCCAGCAGTTACTCCCTTTCTCCCTACGAGCAGTACTTC.

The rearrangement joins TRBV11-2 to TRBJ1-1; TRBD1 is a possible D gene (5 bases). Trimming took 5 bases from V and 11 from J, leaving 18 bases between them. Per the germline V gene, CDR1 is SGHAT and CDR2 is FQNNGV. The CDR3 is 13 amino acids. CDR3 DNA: TGTGCCAGCAGCGTAAGCGAAGGACAAAAGGCTTTCTTT. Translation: CASSVSEGQKAFF. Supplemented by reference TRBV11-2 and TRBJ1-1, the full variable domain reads EAGVAQSPRYKIIEKRQSVAFWCNPISGHATLYWYQQILGQGPKLLIQFQNNGVVDDSQLPKDRFSAERLKGVDSTLKIQPAKLEDSAVYLCASSVSEGQKAFFGQGTRLTVV.

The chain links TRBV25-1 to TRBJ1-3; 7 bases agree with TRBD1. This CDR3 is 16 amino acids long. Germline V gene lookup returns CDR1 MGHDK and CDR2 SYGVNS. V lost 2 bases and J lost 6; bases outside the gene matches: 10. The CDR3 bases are TGTGCCAGCAGTGAAGCCTACAGGGGAAGGAAAAACACCATATATTTT. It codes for CASSEAYRGRKNTIYF.